The 20 T cell receptor beta chains presented below share a single source sample, sequenced in a study of radiotherapy plus CTLA-4 blockade in lung cancer. Using immunoSEQ multiplex PCR, the repertoire was profiled, and TCRdb retains in-frame clones only, with some absent. The sample holds 60,000 to 65,000 clones; roughly 80% are singletons and the top ten take 4% to 5%. This specimen was peripheral blood, taken from a patient treated with radiotherapy plus ipilimumab. The source of these receptors is a human donor with non-small cell lung cancer who had a complete response to radiotherapy plus ipilimumab.

This chain joins TRBV4-1 and TRBJ1-4; 9 bases align to TRBD1. The CDR3 loop spans 16 amino acids. V trimming: 2 bases; J trimming: 8 bases; junction bases outside the gene matches: 9. CDR1 is MGHRA, CDR2 YSYEKL, per germline. CDR3 DNA: TGCGCCAGCAGCCAACACCCGACAGGGGGTGCGGAAAAACTGTTTTTT. This codes for CASSQHPTGGAEKLFF.

The chain carries TRBV5-6 and TRBJ2-1; 11 bases align to TRBD2. The CDR3 covers 14 residues. Germline values: CDR1 SGHDT, CDR2 YYEEEE. V lost 5 bases to trimming and J lost 9 bases; unmatched junction nucleotides: 7. CDR3 loop: CASRLSGRALEQFF. In DNA, the CDR3 is TGTGCCAGCAGGCTTAGCGGGAGGGCCCTTGAGCAGTTCTTC.

This clone showed up just once. The genes are TRBV5-4 and TRBJ1-2, with a possible D match to TRBD1 (6 bases). The CDR3 has 14 amino acids. The germline V gene encodes CDR1 SGHNT and CDR2 YYREEE (reference sequence). The V end was cut by 0 bases, the J end by 6 bases, with 12 bases between. The CDR3 is CASSLEGVRHGYTF. CDR3 coding DNA: TGTGCCAGCAGCTTGGAGGGGGTACGGCATGGCTACACCTTC.

The V gene is TRBV18, the J gene TRBJ1-4; the D is unclear. With 5 bases removed from V and 0 bases from J, the gap between germline ends came to 1 base. Germline V gene lookup returns CDR1 KGHSH and CDR2 LQKENI. CDR3 length: 12 amino acids. The CDR3 region is CASSSTNEKLFF. Written as DNA, the CDR3 is TGTGCCAGCTCATCAACTAATGAAAAACTGTTTTTT.

The chain carries TRBV5-6 and TRBJ1-3; 12 nucleotides line up with TRBD1. Per germline, CDR1 SGHDT and CDR2 YYEEEE. V was pared by 3 bases and J by 2 bases, with 6 bases of the junction left unmatched. The CDR3 length is 17 residues. The CDR3 DNA reads TGTGCCAGCAGCTCCGAGGGACAGGGGGCGGCTGGAAACACCATATATTTT. Protein: CASSSEGQGAAGNTIYF.

This sequence joins TRBV11-2 and TRBJ2-3; perhaps D is TRBD1 or TRBD2 (5 bases each). This CDR3 is 14 amino acids long. Germline V gene lookup returns CDR1 SGHAT and CDR2 FQNNGV. The V and J ends lost 4 bases and 6 bases respectively, with 14 bases between them. CDR3 nucleotides: TGTGCCAGCAGCTGGGGACCCACCACCGATACGCAGTATTTT. This codes for CASSWGPTTDTQYF.

This clone was recorded once. The chain uses TRBV4-1 and TRBJ2-3; 9 nucleotides match TRBD2. The V gene end was trimmed by 0 bases and the J gene end by 4 bases; junction bases not matched to a gene: 8. Looked up from germline, CDR1 is MGHRA and CDR2 is YSYEKL. There are 17 residues in the CDR3. The CDR3 sequence: CASSQDRARGGPDTQYF. DNA for the CDR3: TGCGCCAGCAGCCAAGATCGGGCGCGGGGGGGCCCAGATACGCAGTATTTT.

The gene calls are TRBV19 and TRBJ1-5; the D gene is possibly TRBD1 (6 bases). Germline CDR1 is LNHDA and CDR2 is SQIVND (reference sequence). The CDR3 runs 13 residues. The V end lost 6 bases, the J end lost 4 bases, and 10 bases lay between the germline ends. DNA of the CDR3: TGTGCCAGTAGAACAGGGTGGAATCAGCCCCAGCATTTT. This sequence encodes CASRTGWNQPQHF.

Only a few counts were recorded for this clone. The V call is TRBV9, the J call TRBJ2-3, with D perhaps given as TRBD1 or TRBD2 (5 bases each). The CDR3 covers 15 residues. V was trimmed by 3 bases and J by 2 bases, leaving 13 bases between them. Germline V gene lookup returns CDR1 SGDLS and CDR2 YYNGEE. As DNA, the CDR3 is TGTGCCAGCAGCGACCGGGGACCCAACACAGATACGCAGTATTTT. Its translation is CASSDRGPNTDTQYF.

V usage is TRBV7-2 and J usage is TRBJ1-5; D uncertain. Per the germline V gene, CDR1 is SGHTA and CDR2 is FQGNSA. V was clipped by 3 bases and J by 3 bases, with 6 bases between them. The CDR3 covers 13 residues. The CDR3 loop reads CASSFTYNQPQHF. The CDR3 region has the DNA TGTGCCAGCAGCTTTACCTACAATCAGCCCCAGCATTTT.

CDR3 nucleotides: TGCGCCAGCAGCCAACAACGGGACAGATACGAGCAGTACTTC. Amino acids: CASSQQRDRYEQYF. J is TRBJ2-7 and V is TRBV4-1; 7 positions match TRBD1. The length of the CDR3 is 14 residues. Germline V lookup: CDR1 MGHRA, CDR2 YSYEKL. With V trimmed by 2 bases and J by 4 bases, 5 bases remained unmatched.

The gene calls are TRBV2 and TRBJ1-5; D unresolved. Germline V lookup: CDR1 SNHLY, CDR2 FYNNEI. V was shortened by 4 bases and J by 7 bases, with 8 bases between the two germline ends. The CDR3 runs 12 residues. The CDR3 region is CASSGGRQPQHF. CDR3 sequence (DNA): TGTGCCAGCAGTGGCGGGAGGCAGCCCCAGCATTTT.

The CDR3 spells CASSLTPTDTQYF. The CDR3 coding sequence is TGCGCCAGCAGCTTAACCCCCACAGATACGCAGTATTTT. V gene TRBV5-1 combines with J gene TRBJ2-3; D is unresolved. The CDR3 covers 13 residues. Germline V gives CDR1 SGHRS, CDR2 YFSETQ. The ends were cut back, 2 bases at V and 2 bases at J, with 6 bases in the middle.

The chain has TRBV11-3 and TRBJ1-3, with D possibly matching TRBD1 (6 bases). CDR3 length: 14 amino acids. CDR1 SGHNT and CDR2 YENEEA come from the germline V gene. V dropped 7 bases and J dropped 2 bases, with 12 bases sitting between them. DNA for the CDR3: TGTGCCAGCAACACAGGGAGTGCTGGAAACACCATATATTTT. This encodes CASNTGSAGNTIYF.

The gene calls are TRBV29-1 and TRBJ2-1; 14 bases are shared with TRBD2. After removal of 3 bases from V and 8 bases from J, the junction contained 12 bases not matched to a gene. The germline V gene encodes CDR1 SQVTM and CDR2 ANQGSEA. The CDR3 runs to 17 residues. The CDR3 reads CSVDRGTSGRRYYEQFF. The DNA of the CDR3 is TGCAGCGTTGATCGAGGGACTAGCGGGAGACGTTACTATGAGCAGTTCTTC.

The table lists this clone with a few counts. The V gene is TRBV12-5, the J gene TRBJ1-2, with a weak D call TRBD1 (6 bases). The germline V and J ends were trimmed by 6 bases and 0 bases, with 14 bases remaining between them. Germline values: CDR1 LGHNT, CDR2 FRNRAP. The CDR3 runs 15 residues. In DNA form, the CDR3 reads TGTGCTAGTGGCCCACCCGACAGGCCTAACTATGGCTACACCTTC. This gives the protein CASGPPDRPNYGYTF.

This clone was counted only a few times. This CDR3 is CASSFQGAYNEQFF. The CDR3 DNA follows: TGTGCCAGCAGCTTTCAGGGGGCGTACAATGAGCAGTTCTTC. The rearrangement links TRBV7-9 to TRBJ2-1; 8 positions agree with TRBD1. Germline V gives CDR1 SEHNR, CDR2 FQNEAQ (reference sequence). The CDR3 spans 14 residues. The ends lost 3 bases at V and 4 bases at J; junction bases unmatched: 2.

This chain uses TRBV25-1 with TRBJ2-7; possibly TRBD2 for D (6 bases). The V end was cut by 3 bases, the J end by 3 bases, with 9 bases between. Germline values: CDR1 MGHDK, CDR2 SYGVNS. This CDR3 region has 13 residues. The CDR3 is CASSDRENYEQYF. For the CDR3, the DNA is TGTGCCAGCAGTGACCGGGAGAACTACGAGCAGTACTTC.

The rearrangement links TRBV28 to TRBJ1-1; 7 bases fit TRBD1. The CDR3 length is 12 residues. Germline values: CDR1 MDHEN, CDR2 SYDVKM. The V gene end was trimmed by 5 bases and the J gene end by 11 bases; junction bases not matched to a gene: 8. For the CDR3, the DNA is TGTGCCAGCAGTCAGATACAGGGGTGGGCTTTCTTT. Translation: CASSQIQGWAFF.

V gene TRBV7-6 combines with J gene TRBJ2-1, with D tentatively TRBD1 (5 bases). Trimming removed 0 bases from V and 4 bases from J, with 7 bases in between. This CDR3 is built from 14 residues. Germline CDR1 is SGHVS and CDR2 is FNYEAQ. CDR3 sequence (DNA): TGTGCCAGCAGCTTAGCGGGGCAATACAATGAGCAGTTCTTC. It is translated as CASSLAGQYNEQFF.